Listed below are T cell receptor beta chains from one sample, sequenced in a study of blood T cell repertoires in COVID-19. Libraries were prepared by immunoSEQ multiplex PCR; TCRdb keeps only in-frame clonotypes and omits some of them. The sample contains more than 110,000 clones, approximately 83% of which appear only once. Specimen: peripheral blood. These receptors were taken from a woman aged 55-70 years with acute or convalescent COVID-19. Each CDR3 is given with its conserved first and last residue. D genes are given only for firm matches.

D gene | CDR3 length | V gene | CDR3 protein
. | 15 | TRBV14 | CASSQGGLSSYEQYF
. | 14 | TRBV28 | CASSTPQGLFGYTF
. | 14 | TRBV28 | CASSFLRSYNEQFF
. | 11 | TRBV11-2 | CASSFQVTQYF
. | 16 | TRBV6-2/TRBV6-3 | CASSYPSGGLYNEQFF
TRBD2 | 17 | TRBV10-1 | CASSELAASGDYNEQFF
. | 13 | TRBV28 | CASSLFGGYGYTF
TRBD2 | 13 | TRBV9 | CASRGLDPEELFF
. | 13 | TRBV19 | CASSTQGLGEQYF
TRBD1 | 16 | TRBV7-2 | CASSPGTGATNSPLHF
TRBD1 | 18 | TRBV28 | CASSPRTGKSSGANVLTF
. | 14 | TRBV9 | CASSVAGSGNTIYF
. | 15 | TRBV10-1 | CASSAQQNLNTEAFF
TRBD2 | 15 | TRBV5-1 | CASTITSGRFSEQFF
TRBD2 | 18 | TRBV13 | CASSPTSGRGIGKNIQYF
TRBD1 | 13 | TRBV19 | CASSADRDQPQHF
. | 15 | TRBV27 | CASSPYSFLGYGYTF
. | 13 | TRBV25-1 | CASSGSRGQPQHF
. | 15 | TRBV10-1 | CASSEGVGSYNEQFF
. | 15 | TRBV18 | CASSPPGAPNTEAFF
TRBD1 | 16 | TRBV6-1 | CASSDPRDRGRTEAFF
TRBD1 | 15 | TRBV7-9 | CASSGATGGRNTIYF
TRBD1 | 18 | TRBV3-1/TRBV3-2 | CASSQTSKRGTDNYGYTF
TRBD1 | 13 | TRBV6-5 | CASSQGTGYEAFF
. | 14 | TRBV6-5 | CASSYEGSYNEQFF
TRBD2 | 16 | TRBV25-1 | CASKAGVGLGRNEQFF
TRBD1 | 16 | TRBV5-1 | CASSPHVGQSHYEQYF
. | 11 | TRBV2 | CACRVLGKLFF
. | 18 | TRBV28 | CASSLGTYPQPGANVLTF
. | 12 | TRBV2 | CASTQGTYGYTF
TRBD2 | 14 | TRBV29-1 | CSVEGTSGIDTQYF
. | 15 | TRBV2 | CASKGSGRGDTEAFF
. | 13 | TRBV10-3 | CAIAEQVGREAFF
. | 12 | TRBV24-1 | CATRKLTGELFF
TRBD2 | 18 | TRBV7-3 | CASSLRGLAGVNTGELFF
. | 13 | TRBV24-1 | CATGSRNSYEQYF
TRBD2 | 17 | TRBV6-2/TRBV6-3 | CASSYSRLAGYQETQYF
TRBD1 | 14 | TRBV2 | CASGGQGAKNIQYF
. | 16 | TRBV6-2/TRBV6-3 | CASSRGRTPGAYEQYF
TRBD1 | 15 | TRBV6-5 | CASSSVGTGLTEQYF
. | 11 | TRBV20-1 | CSAPRVGELFF
TRBD1 | 15 | TRBV27 | CASKFGTGSAGELFF